These T cell receptor beta chains were read from a single sample in a study of CD8 T cells in ankylosing spondylitis. Each CDR3 protein gets one entry after TCRdb re-called the 5' RACE reads with MiXCR. The sample yields under 200,000 distinct CDR3 sequences, around 8.9% seen once. The sequencing sample was made of blood, either unsorted or a sorted T cell fraction (not recorded which). These receptors were taken from a female donor with ankylosing spondylitis or in good health (not recorded which). The CDR3 runs from the conserved cysteine through the conserved F or W. The D gene is left open where the match is weak. For some rows the clone size is stated as once, few or many, or as a class when expanded; others skip it.

D	size	J	V	length	CDR3	DNA
NA	few	TRBJ2-3	TRBV20-1	10	CSANWDTQYF	TGCAGTGCTAATTGGGATACGCAGTATTTT
NA	many	TRBJ2-1	TRBV11-2	18	CASSLGYPGGNTYNEQFF	TGTGCCAGCAGCTTAGGGTATCCGGGCGGGAATACCTACAATGAGCAGTTCTTC
TRBD2	NA	TRBJ2-1	TRBV6-5	17	CASSYSISSGRAHEQFF	TGTGCCAGCAGTTACTCGATCTCCAGCGGGAGGGCCCATGAGCAGTTCTTC
NA	few	TRBJ2-7	TRBV7-9	14	CASSLEVSTYEQYF	TGTGCCAGCAGCTTAGAGGTCAGCACCTACGAGCAGTACTTC
NA	NA	TRBJ2-1	TRBV5-6	14	CASSQADSYNEQFF	TGTGCCAGCAGCCAAGCGGACTCCTACAATGAGCAGTTCTTC
TRBD2	NA	TRBJ2-5	TRBV6-2/TRBV6-3	16	CASSYPSSGSTETQYF	TGTGCCAGCAGTTACCCATCTAGCGGGAGTACGGAGACCCAGTACTTC
NA	many	TRBJ2-1	TRBV29-1	14	CSATLEHPYNEQFF	TGCAGCGCTACGCTGGAGCACCCCTACAATGAGCAGTTCTTC
NA	many	TRBJ1-1	TRBV6-5	15	CASSYPGAGDTEAFF	TGTGCCAGCAGTTACCCGGGGGCGGGGGACACTGAAGCTTTCTTT
TRBD1	NA	TRBJ1-4	TRBV5-6	14	CASSYGTGLEKLFF	TGTGCCAGCAGCTACGGGACAGGGCTTGAAAAACTGTTTTTT
NA	few	TRBJ1-2	TRBV9	13	CASSVQGREGYTF	TGTGCCAGCAGCGTACAGGGGAGGGAGGGCTACACCTTC
NA	few	TRBJ2-1	TRBV20-1	12	CSVKIRENEQFF	TGCAGTGTAAAGATTCGGGAGAATGAGCAGTTCTTC
NA	NA	TRBJ2-1	TRBV28	15	CASSLVGVPPNEQFF	TGTGCCAGCAGTTTAGTAGGAGTCCCCCCCAATGAGCAGTTCTTC
NA	medium-sized	TRBJ1-2	TRBV4-3	15	CASSPRRQGMYGYTF	TGCGCCAGCAGCCCAAGACGGCAGGGGATGTATGGCTACACCTTC
NA	NA	TRBJ1-1	TRBV12-3/TRBV12-4	14	CASSRLGVGLEAFF	TGTGCCAGCAGTCGTTTGGGAGTGGGACTGGAAGCTTTCTTT
NA	many	TRBJ1-2	TRBV6-5	12	CASSTPTYGYTF	TGTGCCAGCAGTACACCCACTTATGGCTACACCTTC
TRBD1	many	TRBJ2-1	TRBV10-3	14	CAISESRQGDEQFF	TGTGCCATCAGTGAGTCGAGACAGGGAGATGAGCAGTTCTTC
TRBD2	few	TRBJ2-1	TRBV11-2	17	CASRPGTRLAGANEQFF	TGTGCCAGCAGACCCGGGACTAGACTAGCGGGTGCCAATGAGCAGTTCTTC
TRBD1	many	TRBJ2-1	TRBV5-1	16	CASSSRGQTGYNEQFF	TGCGCCAGCAGCTCCAGGGGACAGACAGGTTACAATGAGCAGTTCTTC